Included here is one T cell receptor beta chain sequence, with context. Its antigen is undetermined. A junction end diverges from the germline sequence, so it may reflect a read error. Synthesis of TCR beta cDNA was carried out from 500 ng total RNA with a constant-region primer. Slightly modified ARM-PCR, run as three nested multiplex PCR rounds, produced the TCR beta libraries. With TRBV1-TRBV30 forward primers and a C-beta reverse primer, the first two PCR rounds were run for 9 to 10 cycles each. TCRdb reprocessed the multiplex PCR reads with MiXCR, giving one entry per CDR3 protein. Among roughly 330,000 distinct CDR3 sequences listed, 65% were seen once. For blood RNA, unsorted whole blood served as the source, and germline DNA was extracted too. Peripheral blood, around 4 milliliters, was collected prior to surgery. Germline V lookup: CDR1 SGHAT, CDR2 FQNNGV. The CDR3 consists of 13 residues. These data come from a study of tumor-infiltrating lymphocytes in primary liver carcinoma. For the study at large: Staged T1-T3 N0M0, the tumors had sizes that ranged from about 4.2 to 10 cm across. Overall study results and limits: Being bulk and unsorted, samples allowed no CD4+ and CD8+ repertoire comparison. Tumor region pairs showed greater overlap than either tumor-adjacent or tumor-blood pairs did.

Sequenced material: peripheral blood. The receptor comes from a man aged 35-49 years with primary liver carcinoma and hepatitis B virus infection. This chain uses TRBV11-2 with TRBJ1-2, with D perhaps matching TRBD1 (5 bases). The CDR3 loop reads CVSNSQGLRGYTF. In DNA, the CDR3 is TGTGTCAGCAATTCGCAGGGATTACGTGGCTACACCTTC. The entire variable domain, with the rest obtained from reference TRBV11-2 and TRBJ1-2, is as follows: EAGVAQSPRYKIIEKRQSVAFWCNPISGHATLYWYQQILGQGPKLLIQFQNNGVVDDSQLPKDRFSAERLKGVDSTLKIQPAKLEDSAVYLCVSNSQGLRGYTFGSGTRLTVV.